Shown below are 22 T cell receptor beta chains from a single sample sequenced in a study of identifying expanded T cells in peripheral blood. Data came from immunoSEQ multiplex PCR; TCRdb stores just in-frame clones and leaves some out. The table lists tens of thousands of clones, around 83% of them singletons. The material sequenced was blood. These TCRs come from a person aged 18 to 75 in good health.

The CDR3 region is CASSQLFEGYGYTF. DNA of the CDR3: TGTGCCAGCAGCCAACTCTTCGAGGGGTATGGCTACACCTTC. The V gene is TRBV5-8, the J gene TRBJ1-2; D possibly corresponds to TRBD1 (5 bases). Germline-derived CDR1 and CDR2 are SGHTS and YDEGEE. Trimming cost V 4 bases and J 5 bases, with 15 bases left between them. There are 14 residues in the CDR3.

This clone was counted a single time. V usage is TRBV6-6 and J usage is TRBJ1-2; the D is unclear. CDR1 and CDR2 (germline): MNHNY, SVGAGI (reference sequence). The CDR3 contains 13 residues. Trimming pared 6 bases from V and 2 bases from J, leaving 10 bases between. CDR3 DNA: TGTGCCAGCAGCATCGGGAAGAACTATGGCTACACCTTC. Translating it yields CASSIGKNYGYTF.

J is TRBJ2-3 and V is TRBV7-8, with no clear D. The CDR3 is 17 amino acids. The V and J ends lost 1 base and 9 bases respectively, with 23 bases between them. Germline values: CDR1 SGHVS, CDR2 FQNEAQ. The CDR3 DNA sequence: TGTGCCAGCAGCTTAGAGGTCTTGCCCTCACGGAAGGAGACGCAGTATTTT. As protein: CASSLEVLPSRKETQYF.

V and J are TRBV20-1 and TRBJ1-2; D possibly corresponds to TRBD1 (5 bases). This CDR3 has 11 residues. The ends were cut back, 1 base at V and 7 bases at J, with 7 bases in the middle. The V gene's germline CDR1 is DFQATT and CDR2 SNEGSKA (reference sequence). CDR3 DNA sequence: TGCAGTGCTAGAGGAGGGGTTGGCTACACCTTC. This translates into CSARGGVGYTF.

The rearrangement links TRBV5-1 to TRBJ1-6; the match to TRBD1 covers 7 bases. V gave up 3 bases and J gave up 5 bases; unmatched junction bases: 2. Germline V CDR1 and CDR2: SGHRS, YFSETQ. This CDR3 has 14 residues. CDR3 DNA sequence: TGCGCCAGCAGCTCGGGACAGAATAATTCACCCCTCCACTTT. Translated, it gives CASSSGQNNSPLHF.

The V call is TRBV5-8, the J call TRBJ2-1; weak D call: TRBD1 (5 bases). V lost 0 bases, J lost 2 bases, and 12 bases lay in between. The CDR3 is 16 amino acids. Germline V gene sequence: CDR1 SGHTS, CDR2 YDEGEE. The DNA of the CDR3 is TGTGCCAGCAGCTTGGGCCCAGGGAAGGCCTACAATGAGCAGTTCTTC. Amino acids: CASSLGPGKAYNEQFF.

The genes are TRBV6-1 and TRBJ1-3; D unresolved. CDR3 length: 14 residues. In germline, CDR1 is MNHNS, CDR2 SASEGT. V was trimmed by 6 bases and J by 1 base, leaving 10 bases between them. This CDR3 is CASRPDGSGNTIYF. DNA of the CDR3: TGTGCCAGCAGACCCGACGGTTCTGGAAACACCATATATTTT.

The chain has TRBV6-5 and TRBJ1-1; unclear D gene. CDR1 is MNHEY and CDR2 is SVGAGI in the germline V gene. This CDR3 is 13 amino acids long. V lost 2 bases, J lost 7 bases, and 11 bases lay in between. CDR3 protein: CASSYPESDEAFF. The CDR3 DNA sequence: TGTGCCAGCAGTTACCCCGAGAGTGATGAAGCTTTCTTT.

V and J are TRBV7-9 and TRBJ2-5; weak D call: TRBD1 (6 bases). From germline, CDR1 is SEHNR and CDR2 FQNEAQ (reference sequence). The V end was cut by 3 bases, the J end by 5 bases, with 13 bases between. The CDR3 sequence is 14 residues long. The CDR3 sequence is CASSFRQGYETQYF. CDR3 coding DNA: TGTGCCAGCAGCTTCCGGCAGGGGTACGAGACCCAGTACTTC. Full variable domain (missing parts from reference TRBV7-9 and TRBJ2-5): DTGVSQNPRHKITKRGQNVTFRCDPISEHNRLYWYRQTLGQGPEFLTYFQNEAQLEKSRLLSDRFSAERPKGSFSTLEIQRTEQGDSAMYLCASSFRQGYETQYFGPGTRLLVL.

The gene calls are TRBV2 and TRBJ2-5; 7 nucleotides match TRBD2. Germline V gene data show CDR1 as SNHLY and CDR2 as FYNNEI. Germline trimming cut 6 bases from V and 5 bases from J; bases unmatched to any gene: 6. CDR3 length: 13 residues. The DNA for the CDR3 is TGTGCCAGCAGGGCGACTAGCTCGGAGACCCAGTACTTC. Translating it yields CASRATSSETQYF.

This chain links TRBV2 with TRBJ2-5; 8 nucleotides line up with TRBD2. Unmatched junction bases numbered 12, after V lost 4 bases and J lost 5 bases. Germline V lookup: CDR1 SNHLY, CDR2 FYNNEI. The CDR3 has 16 amino acids. CDR3 residues: CASSAPPDSGVETQYF. For the CDR3, the DNA is TGTGCCAGCAGTGCGCCCCCGGATAGCGGGGTTGAGACCCAGTACTTC.

The V call is TRBV5-4, the J call TRBJ2-3; D perhaps matches TRBD1 (5 bases). V lost 0 bases to trimming and J lost 5 bases, with 13 bases between them. CDR3 length: 15 residues. CDR1 SGHNT and CDR2 YYREEE come from the germline V gene (reference sequence). The CDR3 DNA reads TGTGCCAGCAGCTTGGGAGCACCAAGGGGAGATACGCAGTATTTT. Translated: CASSLGAPRGDTQYF.

V usage is TRBV7-9 and J usage is TRBJ1-2; 7 nucleotides match TRBD1. CDR1 is SEHNR and CDR2 is FQNEAQ in the germline V gene (reference sequence). This CDR3 contains 13 residues. V was pared by 5 bases and J by 4 bases, with 4 bases of the junction left unmatched. The CDR3: CASSEWTGYGYTF. The CDR3 DNA follows: TGTGCCAGCAGCGAATGGACAGGCTATGGCTACACCTTC.

V gene TRBV5-1 combines with J gene TRBJ2-3, with 7 bases that match TRBD1. Per the germline V gene, CDR1 is SGHRS and CDR2 is YFSETQ. The CDR3 has 12 amino acids. J was trimmed by 4 bases and V by 8 bases; bases with no gene match: 4. The CDR3 region has the DNA TGCGCCAGTAGGACAGGCGCAGATACGCAGTATTTT. It specifies CASRTGADTQYF.

The rearrangement links TRBV27 to TRBJ2-6; D assignment may be TRBD1 or TRBD2 (5 bases each). Germline CDR1 reads MNHEY; CDR2 reads SMNVEV (reference sequence). The CDR3 runs 17 residues. V was clipped by 2 bases and J by 1 base, with 12 bases between them. This chain's CDR3 is CASSLNPGGSGANVLTF. CDR3 coding DNA: TGTGCCAGCAGTTTAAATCCTGGGGGATCTGGGGCCAACGTCCTGACTTTC.

This sequence joins TRBV2 and TRBJ1-1; 7 bases agree with TRBD1. Unmatched junction bases numbered 10, after V lost 6 bases and J lost 6 bases. Germline CDR1 reads SNHLY; CDR2 reads FYNNEI. CDR3 size: 14 residues. The CDR3 sequence is CASRLDRLIPEAFF. In nucleotides, the CDR3 is TGTGCCAGCAGATTGGACAGGTTGATCCCTGAAGCTTTCTTT.

This clone was observed once. CDR3 sequence reads: CASSLLKGANTDTQYF. Here the CDR3 DNA reads TGTGCCAGCAGCTTATTAAAGGGGGCGAACACAGATACGCAGTATTTT. The gene calls are TRBV11-1 and TRBJ2-3; 7 bases fit TRBD1. V lost 2 bases, J lost 2 bases, and 7 bases stayed unmatched. The CDR3 is 16 residues long. CDR1 and CDR2 from the germline V gene are SGHAT and FQDESV (reference sequence).

J is TRBJ2-1 and V is TRBV7-2, with 7 bases lining up with TRBD2. The J segment lost 15 bases and the V segment lost 2 bases, leaving 7 bases of the junction unmatched. The CDR3 runs to 12 residues. Germline V CDR1 and CDR2: SGHTA, FQGNSA. The DNA of the CDR3 is TGTGCCAGCAGCTTACCCGCGGGAGTTCGGTTCTTC. Protein: CASSLPAGVRFF.

The J gene is TRBJ2-2, the V gene TRBV2; tentative D call: TRBD2 (5 bases). The V and J ends lost 5 bases and 2 bases respectively, with 12 bases between them. Germline V gene data show CDR1 as SNHLY and CDR2 as FYNNEI. This CDR3 comprises 15 residues. The CDR3 coding sequence is TGTGCCAGCAGTAAAGAGGGTTCAAACACCGGGGAGCTGTTTTTT. Encoded protein: CASSKEGSNTGELFF. The whole variable domain, remainder taken from reference TRBV2 and TRBJ2-2, is EPEVTQTPSHQVTQMGQEVILRCVPISNHLYFYWYRQILGQKVEFLVSFYNNEISEKSEIFDDQFSVERPDGSNFTLKIRSTKLEDSAMYFCASSKEGSNTGELFFGEGSRLTVL.

Remarks on this clone: Other nucleotide sequences from this sample produce the same CDR3. The chain recombines TRBV11-3 with TRBJ2-1; no clear D. The length of the CDR3 is 14 residues. V was trimmed by 1 base and J by 3 bases, leaving 7 bases between them. CDR1 and CDR2 (germline): SGHNT, YENEEA. DNA for the CDR3: TGTGCCAGCAGCTTAGCGGGCGGCTACAATGAGCAGTTCTTC. Protein product: CASSLAGGYNEQFF.

The chain is built from TRBV25-1 and TRBJ1-1; tentatively, D is TRBD1 (5 bases). The length of the CDR3 is 14 residues. Per the germline V gene, CDR1 is MGHDK and CDR2 is SYGVNS. V dropped 5 bases and J dropped 0 bases, with 10 bases sitting between them. The CDR3 region is CASSPGNMNTEAFF. CDR3 sequence (DNA): TGTGCCAGCAGTCCAGGGAACATGAACACTGAAGCTTTCTTT.

This clone is a singleton in its sample. The gene calls are TRBV6-1 and TRBJ1-3; the D is unclear. With 0 bases removed from V and 8 bases from J, the gap between germline ends came to 5 bases. The CDR3 is 12 residues long. The germline V gene encodes CDR1 MNHNS and CDR2 SASEGT. The CDR3 region is CASSEAMDTIYF. CDR3 bases: TGTGCCAGCAGTGAAGCAATGGACACCATATATTTT.